Here is one T cell receptor (beta chain) with its context. Germline CDR1 LNHDA, CDR2 SQIVND (reference sequence). The length of the CDR3 is 19 residues. V lost 5 bases to trimming and J lost 0 bases; unmatched junction nucleotides: 12. This entry is derived from a study of cytomegalovirus exposure and HLA in healthy donors. 60 Vbeta and 13 Jbeta primers were used in PCR. Generated by immunoSEQ multiplex PCR, the TCRdb table keeps only in-frame clones and is missing some. This sample has 150,000 to 200,000 clones, with more than 80% found just once. This sequence originates from a woman under 30 in good health and CMV-seronegative. The gene calls are TRBV19 and TRBJ2-2; 10 bases map to TRBD2. Sequences were obtained from PBMCs. Written as DNA, the CDR3 is TGTGCCAGTAGTTTTTCTAGCGGGGGCCCCAGAGCGAACACCGGGGAGCTGTTTTTT. Its translation: CASSFSSGGPRANTGELFF.